This T cell receptor (beta chain) was documented in a study of blood T cell repertoires in COVID-19. Generated by immunoSEQ multiplex PCR, the TCRdb table keeps only in-frame clones and is missing some. The sample gives around 330,000 clones, about nine tenths of which show up once; approximately 5.5% is in the top ten. The CDR3 covers 17 residues. Germline CDR1 is MNHNS and CDR2 is SASEGT. V was pared by 0 bases and J by 1 base, with 6 bases of the junction left unmatched. The origin of this receptor is a man aged 55 to 70 who had recovered from COVID-19. The V call is TRBV6-1, the J call TRBJ2-4, with 7 nucleotides matching TRBD2. Sequencing used PBMCs or T cells enriched from blood (not recorded which). This chain's CDR3 is CASSEAGGRVAKNIQYF. Written as DNA, the CDR3 is TGTGCCAGCAGTGAAGCGGGGGGGAGGGTGGCCAAAAACATTCAGTACTTC.